The 28 T cell receptor beta chains below come from one sample, sequenced in a study of PD-L1 blockade in urothelial cancer. Measured with immunoSEQ multiplex PCR; TCRdb has only the in-frame clones, and not every one. The repertoire holds approximately 100,000 clones, with approximately 85% as singletons. Here the sequenced sample was PBMCs, taken around atezolizumab (anti-PD-L1) treatment. Receptor source: a man in his fifties with urothelial cancer.

This chain links TRBV5-6 with TRBJ2-7; TRBD1 matches at 7 bases. V trimming: 0 bases; J trimming: 0 bases; junction bases outside the gene matches: 3. This CDR3 has 15 residues. Germline-derived CDR1 and CDR2 are SGHDT and YYEEEE. The CDR3 protein is CASSLGDRVSYEQYF. The CDR3 bases are TGTGCCAGCAGCTTGGGGGACAGAGTCTCCTACGAGCAGTACTTC.

Only one count was recorded for this clone. The chain has TRBV10-3 and TRBJ2-1, with 8 bases identical to TRBD2. V lost 8 bases, J lost 9 bases, and 21 bases stayed unmatched. Germline V gene sequence: CDR1 ENHRY, CDR2 SYGVKD. The CDR3 sequence is 17 residues long. The CDR3 DNA is TGTGCCATCTGGGGCGGGCCTACCGGGACTAGTCCGTCTGAGCAGTTCTTC. It encodes CAIWGGPTGTSPSEQFF.

The V call is TRBV19, the J call TRBJ1-5; no clear D gene. The germline V and J ends were trimmed by 4 bases and 2 bases, with 18 bases remaining between them. This CDR3 region has 17 residues. Germline lookup yields CDR1 LNHDA and CDR2 SQIVND (reference sequence). The CDR3 region is CASSTNPAGSRNQPQHF. In DNA, the CDR3 is TGTGCCAGTAGTACGAATCCAGCGGGGTCTCGCAATCAGCCCCAGCATTTT.

The V gene is TRBV7-9, the J gene TRBJ1-6, with D perhaps TRBD1 (5 bases). The CDR3 totals 15 residues. Between the trimmed V and J ends, which lost 5 bases and 9 bases, there was a span of 17 bases. The germline V gene has CDR1 SEHNR and CDR2 FQNEAQ (reference sequence). The CDR3 reads CASSVMDGTASPLHF. In DNA, the CDR3 is TGTGCCAGCAGCGTCATGGACGGGACTGCTTCACCCCTCCACTTT.

The chain joins TRBV6-5 to TRBJ2-7; the match to TRBD2 covers 9 bases. The germline CDR1 and CDR2 sequences are MNHEY and SVGAGI. There are 14 residues in the CDR3. J was trimmed by 6 bases and V by 2 bases; bases with no gene match: 5. CDR3 in amino acids: CASSYGVAGAEQYF. In DNA, the CDR3 is TGTGCCAGCAGTTACGGAGTAGCGGGAGCCGAGCAGTACTTC.

This rearrangement joins TRBV4-2 to TRBJ2-7, with 7 nucleotides matching TRBD1. CDR1 and CDR2 (germline): LGHNA, YNFKEQ. The V gene end was trimmed by 4 bases and the J gene end by 9 bases; junction bases not matched to a gene: 9. The CDR3 is 13 residues long. The CDR3 is CASSPGDRGVQYF. DNA of the CDR3: TGTGCCAGCAGCCCAGGGGACAGAGGCGTGCAGTACTTC.

This clone was recorded once. The CDR3 DNA reads as TGTGCCATCACGAATTTCGGTACCGGGGAGCTGTTTTTT. It yields the protein CAITNFGTGELFF. The gene calls are TRBV10-3 and TRBJ2-2; no clear D gene. CDR1 is ENHRY and CDR2 is SYGVKD in the germline V gene. The CDR3 covers 13 residues. Trimming removed 7 bases from V and 5 bases from J, with 11 bases in between.

V is TRBV10-3 and J is TRBJ2-3; 9 bases are shared with TRBD2. Trimming at V came to 6 bases and at J to 1 base, leaving 2 bases not matched to a gene. CDR1 and CDR2 (germline): ENHRY, SYGVKD. This CDR3 region has 14 residues. Written as DNA, the CDR3 is TGTGCCATCAGACGGACTAGCGGCACAGATACGCAGTATTTT. It yields the protein CAIRRTSGTDTQYF.

The chain joins TRBV28 to TRBJ2-7; TRBD2 agrees at 10 bases. Germline-derived CDR1 and CDR2 are MDHEN and SYDVKM. V lost 5 bases to trimming and J lost 2 bases; unmatched junction nucleotides: 15. The CDR3 runs 18 residues. CDR3 protein: CASSPTPRLAGIPYEQYF. For the CDR3, the DNA is TGTGCCAGCAGTCCCACTCCGAGACTAGCGGGTATACCCTACGAGCAGTACTTC.

The chain combines TRBV10-3 with TRBJ1-3, with D possibly being TRBD1 (6 bases). Trimming pared 6 bases from V and 0 bases from J, leaving 9 bases between. The CDR3 spans 14 residues. CDR1 and CDR2 from the germline V gene are ENHRY and SYGVKD. CDR3 loop: CAIRAGVSGNTIYF. The CDR3 nucleotides read TGTGCCATCAGGGCAGGGGTCTCTGGAAACACCATATATTTT.

At least ten counts were recorded for this clone. The J gene is TRBJ1-4, the V gene TRBV15; TRBD1 might be the D (6 bases). The CDR3 spans 15 residues. The V gene's germline CDR1 is LNHNV and CDR2 YYDKDF (reference sequence). Trimming left V 4 bases short and J 6 bases short, with 15 bases between. The CDR3 region is CATSKSRGSDEKLFF. CDR3 sequence (DNA): TGTGCCACCAGCAAGAGCAGGGGCAGCGATGAAAAACTGTTTTTT.

This sequence joins TRBV18 and TRBJ1-2; D possibly corresponds to TRBD1 (5 bases). This CDR3 comprises 15 residues. CDR1 is KGHSH and CDR2 is LQKENI in the germline V gene. V was shortened by 1 base and J by 3 bases, with 12 bases between the two germline ends. The CDR3: CASSPLTDLHYGYTF. CDR3 sequence (DNA): TGTGCCAGCTCACCACTGACAGACTTACACTATGGCTACACCTTC.

The V gene is TRBV4-1, the J gene TRBJ2-1, with 9 bases lining up with TRBD2. The junction had 7 bases not matched to a gene; V was cut back by 1 base and J by 9 bases. This CDR3 region has 15 residues. Germline assignment: CDR1 MGHRA and CDR2 YSYEKL. The CDR3 region is CASSQVAGVSGEQFF. The CDR3 DNA reads as TGCGCCAGCAGCCAAGTAGCGGGAGTGTCCGGTGAGCAGTTCTTC.

The V call is TRBV6-5, the J call TRBJ2-7, with a tentative D call TRBD2 (7 bases). Per the germline V gene, CDR1 is MNHEY and CDR2 is SVGAGI. Deletions cut 9 bases from V and 3 bases from J, with 12 bases between. The CDR3 length is 12 residues. The CDR3 region is CASGRGGYEQYF. DNA of the CDR3: TGTGCCAGTGGTAGGGGGGGCTACGAGCAGTACTTC.

The chain recombines TRBV28 with TRBJ2-7, with TRBD1 matching over 7 bases. With V trimmed by 10 bases and J by 1 base, 7 bases remained unmatched. The germline V gene encodes CDR1 MDHEN and CDR2 SYDVKM. The CDR3 runs to 13 residues. The CDR3 region has the DNA TGTGCCAATCGGGACAGCCGTTCCTACGAGCAGTACTTC. This gives the protein CANRDSRSYEQYF.

This clone was counted once. The J gene is TRBJ2-7, the V gene TRBV14; D is undetermined. The V end was cut by 1 base, the J end by 2 bases, with 12 bases between. Per the germline V gene, CDR1 is SGHDN and CDR2 is FVKESK. The CDR3 length is 15 residues. CDR3 sequence: CASSQGIPQAYEQYF. CDR3 coding DNA: TGTGCCAGCAGCCAAGGTATTCCGCAGGCCTACGAGCAGTACTTC.

This chain connects TRBV4-2 to TRBJ1-2; D remains unclear. The germline V gene has CDR1 LGHNA and CDR2 YNFKEQ. The CDR3 is 15 amino acids. The germline V and J ends were trimmed by 2 bases and 4 bases, with 14 bases remaining between them. CDR3 sequence reads: CASSQSSDSGYGYTF. DNA of the CDR3: TGTGCCAGCAGCCAATCCTCGGATTCAGGCTATGGCTACACCTTC.

V usage is TRBV11-3 and J usage is TRBJ2-1; TRBD1 matches at 9 bases. This CDR3 has 15 residues. Trimming cost V 5 bases and J 4 bases; bases outside gene matches: 6. In germline, CDR1 is SGHNT, CDR2 YENEEA. Here the CDR3 DNA reads TGTGCCAGCAGCCAGACAGGGGGTCTGTACAATGAGCAGTTCTTC. It is translated as CASSQTGGLYNEQFF.

CDR3 amino acids: CAWSTSGILYEQYF. For the CDR3, the DNA is TGTGCCTGGAGTACTAGCGGGATCCTCTACGAGCAGTACTTC. The chain joins TRBV30 to TRBJ2-7; 10 bases align to TRBD2. Germline V CDR1 and CDR2: GTSNPN, SVGIG (reference sequence). This CDR3 comprises 14 residues. Germline trimming cut 2 bases from V and 3 bases from J; bases unmatched to any gene: 4.

This sequence joins TRBV7-3 and TRBJ2-2; tentative D call: TRBD1 (6 bases). The germline V and J ends were trimmed by 1 base and 6 bases, with 15 bases remaining between them. This CDR3 has 16 residues. Germline loops: CDR1 SGHTA, CDR2 FQGTGA. The CDR3 region has the DNA TGTGCCAGCAGCTTAAAGGGGGTCGGTTTCGCCGGGGAGCTGTTTTTT. This gives the protein CASSLKGVGFAGELFF.

Concerning this clone: Mismatch with germline at one junction end may stem from a read error. V gene TRBV9 combines with J gene TRBJ2-1; 8 nucleotides match TRBD2. The CDR3 contains 14 residues. CDR1 is SGDLS, CDR2 YYNGEE, per germline. DNA for the CDR3: TGCGCCAGCAGCGTACGGGGGGGGGACGGTGAGCAGTTCTTC. Translating it yields CASSVRGGDGEQFF.

The rearrangement joins TRBV5-4 to TRBJ2-2; perhaps TRBD1 as D (5 bases). This CDR3 region has 15 residues. V was pared by 7 bases and J by 4 bases, with 17 bases between. Germline CDR1 and CDR2: SGHNT and YYREEE (reference sequence). The CDR3 sequence is CASGGVGAGTGELFF. The CDR3 coding sequence is TGTGCCAGCGGCGGAGTAGGGGCAGGCACCGGGGAGCTGTTTTTT.

This clone was seen more than once but under ten times. The chain employs TRBV27 and TRBJ2-2, with D possibly TRBD1 on 6 matching bases. Germline V gene data show CDR1 as MNHEY and CDR2 as SMNVEV (reference sequence). The CDR3 totals 15 residues. The V gene lost 1 base and the J gene lost 4 bases, with 10 bases spanning the gap. Here the CDR3 DNA reads TGTGCCAGCAGTTTATTTCAGGGGTGCACCGGGGAGCTGTTTTTT. Amino acids: CASSLFQGCTGELFF.

There are a few counts of this clone. This chain joins TRBV7-9 and TRBJ2-5, with 7 bases lining up with TRBD2. The trim removed 5 bases at V and 2 bases at J, leaving 8 bases unmatched. The CDR3 length is 15 residues. Germline lookup yields CDR1 SEHNR and CDR2 FQNEAQ (reference sequence). CDR3 nucleotide sequence: TGTGCCAGCAGCCAGGCGGGAGTCGGGCAAGAGACCCAGTACTTC. Its protein is CASSQAGVGQETQYF.

The chain joins TRBV2 to TRBJ2-7; D is perhaps TRBD2 (6 bases). CDR1 and CDR2 (germline): SNHLY, FYNNEI. V was shortened by 4 bases and J by 3 bases, with 7 bases between the two germline ends. The CDR3 covers 12 residues. The CDR3 loop is CASSGGGYEQYF. CDR3 nucleotide sequence: TGTGCCAGCAGTGGGGGAGGCTACGAGCAGTACTTC.

This rearrangement joins TRBV9 to TRBJ1-2; tentative D call: TRBD1 (5 bases). CDR3 length: 15 amino acids. The germline V gene has CDR1 SGDLS and CDR2 YYNGEE. Trimming left V 0 bases short and J 8 bases short, with 17 bases between. The CDR3 sequence: CASSVATGPQGGYTF. The CDR3 DNA reads TGTGCCAGCAGCGTAGCTACTGGGCCCCAGGGAGGCTACACCTTC. The full variable domain, in which reference TRBV9 and TRBJ1-2 provide the parts outside the CDR3, is DSGVTQTPKHLITATGQRVTLRCSPRSGDLSVYWYQQSLDQGLQFLIQYYNGEERAKGNILERFSAQQFPDLHSELNLSSLELGDSALYFCASSVATGPQGGYTFGSGTRLTVV.

The rearrangement links TRBV7-9 to TRBJ1-2; tentative D call: TRBD1 (5 bases). Trimming took off 2 bases at V and 14 bases at J, with 12 bases between the two ends. The germline CDR1 and CDR2 sequences are SEHNR and FQNEAQ (reference sequence). The CDR3 is 11 residues long. CDR3 DNA: TGTGCCAGCAGCTTAAGGGGACTAATGACCTTC. Its translation: CASSLRGLMTF.

The count of this clone is one. The V call is TRBV7-8, the J call TRBJ2-1, with 7 bases identical to TRBD2. This CDR3 region has 15 residues. Germline lookup yields CDR1 SGHVS and CDR2 FQNEAQ. J gave up 5 bases and V 3 bases, and 7 bases lay outside the gene matches. The CDR3 sequence is CASSFAGVGDNEQFF. CDR3 DNA: TGTGCCAGCAGCTTTGCGGGAGTTGGTGACAATGAGCAGTTCTTC.